Sequencing of this TCR beta chain was carried out in a study of T cell responses to AZD1222 COVID-19 vaccine. Study observations and caveats: Clonal diversity was possibly underestimated; the donors were predominantly white British and more often female. A reported finding is that nearly half of spike-specific TCRs target unmutated variant regions. The study sampled repertoires only after the peak T cell response. Increased Spike-specific TCR breadth and depth were observed after two AZD1222 doses.

The data were produced by immunoSEQ multiplex PCR, yet TCRdb's version contains in-frame clones alone and is incomplete. The sample has some 71,000 clones; 84% are singletons. The CDR3 loop spans 14 amino acids. V trimming: 1 base; J trimming: 4 bases; junction bases outside the gene matches: 5. Germline loops: CDR1 SGHKS, CDR2 YYEKEE (reference sequence). To note about this clone: Its antigen is undetermined. Distinct nucleotide sequences in the sample also encode this CDR3.

The TCR comes from an adult in good health. This material consisted of peripheral blood, taken on day 0 of AZD1222 vaccination. The genes are TRBV5-5 and TRBJ2-7; 7 bases fit TRBD1. This CDR3 reads CASSLTGAAYEQYF. CDR3 sequence (DNA): TGTGCCAGCAGCTTGACAGGGGCGGCTTACGAGCAGTACTTC.